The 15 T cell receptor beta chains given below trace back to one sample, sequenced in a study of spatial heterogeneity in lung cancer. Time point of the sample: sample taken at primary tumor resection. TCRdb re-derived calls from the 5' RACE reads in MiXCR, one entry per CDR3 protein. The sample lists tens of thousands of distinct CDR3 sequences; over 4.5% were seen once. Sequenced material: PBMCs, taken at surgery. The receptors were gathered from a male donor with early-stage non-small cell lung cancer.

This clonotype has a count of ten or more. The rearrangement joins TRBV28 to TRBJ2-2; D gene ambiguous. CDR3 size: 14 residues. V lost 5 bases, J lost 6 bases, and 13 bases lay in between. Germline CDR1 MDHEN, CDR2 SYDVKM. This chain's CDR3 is CASSPSLKPGELFF. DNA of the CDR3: TGTGCCAGCAGTCCGTCCCTTAAACCCGGGGAGCTGTTTTTT.

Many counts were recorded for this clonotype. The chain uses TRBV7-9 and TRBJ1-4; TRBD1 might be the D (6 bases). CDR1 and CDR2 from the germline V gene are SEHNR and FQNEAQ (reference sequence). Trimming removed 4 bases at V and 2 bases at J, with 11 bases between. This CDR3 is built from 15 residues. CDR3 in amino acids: CASSSEGGTNEKLFF. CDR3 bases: TGTGCCAGCAGCTCCGAAGGGGGGACTAATGAAAAACTGTTTTTT.

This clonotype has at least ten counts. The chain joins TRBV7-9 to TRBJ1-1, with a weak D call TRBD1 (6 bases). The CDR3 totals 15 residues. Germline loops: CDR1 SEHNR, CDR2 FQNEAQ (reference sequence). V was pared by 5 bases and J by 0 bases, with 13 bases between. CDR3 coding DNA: TGTGCCAGCAGCCAAACAGGGAGTATGAACACTGAAGCTTTCTTT. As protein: CASSQTGSMNTEAFF.

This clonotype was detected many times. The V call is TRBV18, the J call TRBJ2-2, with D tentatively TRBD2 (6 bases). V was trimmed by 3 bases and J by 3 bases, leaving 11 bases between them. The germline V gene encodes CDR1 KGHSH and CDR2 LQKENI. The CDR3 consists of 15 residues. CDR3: CASSPRGGDTGELFF. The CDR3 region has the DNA TGTGCCAGCTCACCGCGGGGCGGAGACACCGGGGAGCTGTTTTTT.

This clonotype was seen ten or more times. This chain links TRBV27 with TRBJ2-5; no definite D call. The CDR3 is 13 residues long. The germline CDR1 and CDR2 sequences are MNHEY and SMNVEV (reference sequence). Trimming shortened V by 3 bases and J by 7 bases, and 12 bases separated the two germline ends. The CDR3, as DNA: TGTGCCAGCAGTTTTCTGGGGTCTGGGACCCAGTACTTC. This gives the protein CASSFLGSGTQYF.

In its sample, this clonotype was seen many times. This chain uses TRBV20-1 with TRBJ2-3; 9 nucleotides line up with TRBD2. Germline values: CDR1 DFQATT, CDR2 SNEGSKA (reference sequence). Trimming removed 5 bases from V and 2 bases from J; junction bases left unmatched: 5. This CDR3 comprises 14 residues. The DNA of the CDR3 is TGCAGTGCTGCCGCTAGCGGGGTCACAGATACGCAGTATTTT. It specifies CSAAASGVTDTQYF.

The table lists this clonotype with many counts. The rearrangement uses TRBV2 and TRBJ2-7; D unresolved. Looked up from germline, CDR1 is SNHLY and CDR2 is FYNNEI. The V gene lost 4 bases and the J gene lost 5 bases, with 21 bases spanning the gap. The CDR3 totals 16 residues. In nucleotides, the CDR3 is TGTGCCAGCAGTGTGGAACAGCGAACAATGGGAAACGAGCAGTACTTC. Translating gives CASSVEQRTMGNEQYF.

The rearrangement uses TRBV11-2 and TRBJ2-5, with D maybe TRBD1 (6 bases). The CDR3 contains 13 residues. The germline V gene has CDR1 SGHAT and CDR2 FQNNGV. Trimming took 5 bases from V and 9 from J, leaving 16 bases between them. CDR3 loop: CASSQTGAGAQYF. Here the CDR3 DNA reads TGTGCCAGCAGCCAGACAGGCGCCGGGGCCCAGTACTTC.

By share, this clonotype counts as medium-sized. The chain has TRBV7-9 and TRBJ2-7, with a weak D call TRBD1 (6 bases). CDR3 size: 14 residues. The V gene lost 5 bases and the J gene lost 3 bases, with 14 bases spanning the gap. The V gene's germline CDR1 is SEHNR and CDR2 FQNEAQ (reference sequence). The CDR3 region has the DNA TGTGCCAGCAGCCAGTTACAGGGTTACTACGAGCAGTACTTC. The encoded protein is CASSQLQGYYEQYF.

The DNA of the CDR3 is TGTGCCAGCGTCCATCAATTAAACACTGAAGCTTTCTTT. As protein: CASVHQLNTEAFF. The chain carries TRBV2 and TRBJ1-1; D gene ambiguous. The germline V gene has CDR1 SNHLY and CDR2 FYNNEI. The CDR3 length is 13 residues. V was cut by 8 bases and J by 2 bases, with 12 bases left in between.

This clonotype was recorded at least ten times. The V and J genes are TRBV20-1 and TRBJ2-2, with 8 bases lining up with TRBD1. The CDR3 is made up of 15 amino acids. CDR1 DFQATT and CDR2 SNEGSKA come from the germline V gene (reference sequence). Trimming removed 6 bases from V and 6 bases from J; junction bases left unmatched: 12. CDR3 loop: CSATGQGGVPGELFF. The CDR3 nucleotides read TGCAGTGCAACCGGACAGGGTGGTGTCCCCGGGGAGCTGTTTTTT.

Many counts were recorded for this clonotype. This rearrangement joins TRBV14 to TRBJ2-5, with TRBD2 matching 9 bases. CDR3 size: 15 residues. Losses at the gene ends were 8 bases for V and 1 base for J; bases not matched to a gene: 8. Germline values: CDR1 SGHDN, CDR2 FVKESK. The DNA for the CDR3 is TGTGCCAGCTCACCGCTAGCGGGAATCCAAGAGACCCAGTACTTC. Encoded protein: CASSPLAGIQETQYF. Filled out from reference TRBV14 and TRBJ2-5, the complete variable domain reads EAGVTQFPSHSVIEKGQTVTLRCDPISGHDNLYWYRRVMGKEIKFLLHFVKESKQDESGMPNNRFLAERTGGTYSTLKVQPAELEDSGVYFCASSPLAGIQETQYFGPGTRLLVL.

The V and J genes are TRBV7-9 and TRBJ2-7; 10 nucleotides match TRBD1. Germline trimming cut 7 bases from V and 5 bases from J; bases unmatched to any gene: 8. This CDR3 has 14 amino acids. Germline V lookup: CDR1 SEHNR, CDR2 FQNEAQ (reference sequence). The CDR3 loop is CASTSVGQGNEQYF. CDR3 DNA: TGTGCCAGCACCAGTGTGGGACAGGGGAACGAGCAGTACTTC.

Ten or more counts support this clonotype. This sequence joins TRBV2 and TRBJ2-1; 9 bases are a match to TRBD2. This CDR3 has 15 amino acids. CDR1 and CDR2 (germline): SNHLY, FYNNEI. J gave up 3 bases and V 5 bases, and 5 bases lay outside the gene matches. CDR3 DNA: TGTGCCAGCAGTCCCTTGCGGGGGGGCTACAATGAGCAGTTCTTC. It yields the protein CASSPLRGGYNEQFF.

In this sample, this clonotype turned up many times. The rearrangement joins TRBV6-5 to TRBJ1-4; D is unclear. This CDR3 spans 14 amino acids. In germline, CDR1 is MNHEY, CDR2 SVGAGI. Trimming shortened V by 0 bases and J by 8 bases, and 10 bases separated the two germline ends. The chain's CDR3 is CASSYSTRGEKLFF. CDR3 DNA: TGTGCCAGCAGTTACTCGACGAGAGGGGAAAAACTGTTTTTT.